This T cell receptor (beta chain) was recorded in a study of T cells after yellow fever vaccination. This CDR3 is built from 13 residues. The V end lost 0 bases, the J end lost 5 bases, and 5 bases lay between the germline ends. Germline V gives CDR1 LGHNA, CDR2 YSLEER. One entry per CDR3 protein, called by TCRdb with MiXCR from the 5' RACE reads. Of some 260,000 distinct CDR3 sequences listed, roughly 4.8% are singletons. This specimen was CD4+ T cells sorted from PBMCs, taken on the day of the yellow fever booster vaccination. The sequence was collected from a man between 18 and 35 years old who received the YFV17D yellow fever vaccine. The chain recombines TRBV4-3 with TRBJ1-3; D ambiguous. CDR3: CASSQETRNTIYF. CDR3 in DNA: TGCGCCAGCAGCCAAGAAACCCGAAACACCATATATTTT.